The TCR beta chain described here comes from a study of technical replicates of blood from a few donors. CDR1 is GTSNPN, CDR2 SVGIG, per germline (reference sequence). The CDR3 length is 11 residues. The V end lost 7 bases, the J end lost 8 bases, and 14 bases lay between the germline ends. Assay: immunoSEQ multiplex PCR; the TCRdb copy retains only in-frame clones and omits some. The top ten clones hold roughly 0.3% of a sample with some 71,000 clones, nearly 98% of them seen once. This sequence was found in a human donor in good health. The specimen was T cells isolated from PBMCs. This chain uses TRBV30 with TRBJ1-2, with D possibly matching TRBD1 (6 bases). CDR3 sequence (DNA): TGTGCCTCTACAGGGTCGGGCGGCTACACCTTC. It yields the protein CASTGSGGYTF.